This section outlines one TCR beta chain sequence together with its context. The target antigen is unknown. The sample originates from a study of T cells after yellow fever vaccination. Background on the study: The fractions with low cell numbers were processed using SMART-Seq v4 Ultra Low Input. General observations from the study: Subsequent booster samples again held most clones from primary vaccination (96% CD4, 85% to 90% CD8). It was the secondary response that reached its peak faster, day 5 versus 15, but it was weaker.

V was trimmed by 7 bases and J by 6 bases, leaving 16 bases between them. Germline CDR1 is SEHNR and CDR2 is FQNEAQ (reference sequence). The CDR3 has 14 residues. Researchers made TCR cDNA using 5'RACE template switching, and this step added a universal primer site and UMIs. A single record per CDR3 protein comes from TCRdb applying MiXCR to the 5' RACE reads. The table records hundreds of thousands of distinct CDR3 sequences, 12% of them present only once. The rearrangement joins TRBV7-9 to TRBJ2-1, with D unresolved. Sequenced material: PBMCs, taken on the day of the yellow fever booster vaccination. This TCR derives from a man aged 25-45 years who received the YFV17D yellow fever vaccine. The CDR3 nucleotides read TGTGCCAGCAATGAAGGACCAAATCCCAATGAGCAGTTCTTC. It encodes CASNEGPNPNEQFF.